The 26 T cell receptor beta chains reported below all come from one sample, sequenced in a study of cytomegalovirus exposure and HLA in healthy donors. The PCR was carried out with 60 Vbeta primers and 13 Jbeta primers. Here immunoSEQ multiplex PCR was the method, and the copy in TCRdb shows in-frame clones only, minus some. The repertoire includes about 200,000 clones, approximately 85% of them detected once, and less than 2% sits in the top ten. The sequenced sample consisted of PBMCs. These TCRs come from a girl aged 5 to 17 in good health and CMV-seropositive.

This sequence joins TRBV27 and TRBJ2-1; maybe TRBD1 (6 bases). The germline CDR1 and CDR2 sequences are MNHEY and SMNVEV (reference sequence). Trimming removed 6 bases at V and 10 bases at J, with 13 bases between. This CDR3 has 12 amino acids. Here the CDR3 reads CASRKGVKEQFF. In nucleotides, the CDR3 is TGTGCCAGCAGAAAGGGGGTGAAGGAGCAGTTCTTC.

The J gene is TRBJ2-5, the V gene TRBV10-1, with 10 bases that match TRBD2. This CDR3 is built from 14 residues. Germline V CDR1 and CDR2: WNHNN, SYGVQD (reference sequence). Germline trimming cut 5 bases from V and 4 bases from J; bases unmatched to any gene: 4. CDR3 nucleotide sequence: TGCGCCAGCAGTCAAGCGGGGGGGACAGAGACCCAGTACTTC. It yields the protein CASSQAGGTETQYF.

The V call is TRBV2, the J call TRBJ2-2, with a tentative D call TRBD1 (5 bases). Trimming removed 6 bases from V and 7 bases from J, with 12 bases in between. The CDR3 length is 13 residues. The V gene's germline CDR1 is SNHLY and CDR2 FYNNEI. CDR3 coding DNA: TGTGCCAGCAGGATTGGGGCAGGCGGGGAGCTGTTTTTT. Translation: CASRIGAGGELFF.

In its sample, this clone was seen a few times. V usage is TRBV11-3 and J usage is TRBJ2-2; TRBD1 agrees at 8 bases. Per germline, CDR1 SGHNT and CDR2 YENEEA. The V segment lost 2 bases and the J segment 5 bases; nucleotides outside the gene matches: 13. CDR3 length: 18 residues. CDR3 amino acids: CASSLNGLGQGATGELFF. As DNA, the CDR3 is TGTGCCAGCAGCTTAAACGGGCTGGGGCAGGGGGCGACCGGGGAGCTGTTTTTT.

This chain connects TRBV4-3 to TRBJ1-1; 8 nucleotides agree with TRBD1. CDR1 LGHNA and CDR2 YSLEER come from the germline V gene. With V trimmed by 0 bases and J by 7 bases, 10 bases remained unmatched. The CDR3 is 16 residues long. Here the CDR3 DNA reads TGCGCCAGCAGCCAAGAATTCTGGACAGGGCTCGGTGAAGCTTTCTTT. Protein product: CASSQEFWTGLGEAFF.

The genes are TRBV11-3 and TRBJ2-1, with TRBD2 matching over 7 bases. The germline gives CDR1 SGHNT, CDR2 YENEEA. V was pared by 5 bases and J by 8 bases, with 12 bases of the junction left unmatched. CDR3 length: 15 amino acids. The CDR3 bases are TGTGCCAGCAGCAGGAAGGCGGGGGAAAACTATGAGCAGTTCTTC. It translates to CASSRKAGENYEQFF.

V is TRBV6-5 and J is TRBJ2-3; 13 bases agree with TRBD2. Germline V lookup: CDR1 MNHEY, CDR2 SVGAGI. V trimming: 8 bases; J trimming: 5 bases; junction bases outside the gene matches: 7. The CDR3 covers 15 residues. The CDR3 sequence is CASGKLAGGQDTQYF. In nucleotides, the CDR3 is TGTGCCAGCGGAAAACTAGCGGGGGGGCAAGATACGCAGTATTTT.

This rearrangement joins TRBV29-1 to TRBJ2-1; 13 bases are a match to TRBD2. V lost 6 bases and J lost 8; bases outside the gene matches: 10. There are 15 residues in the CDR3. The germline CDR1 and CDR2 sequences are SQVTM and ANQGSEA. The chain's CDR3 is CSVPGLAGASYEQFF. CDR3 nucleotides: TGCAGCGTACCCGGACTAGCGGGGGCGTCCTATGAGCAGTTCTTC.

This clone was seen a handful of times. The chain uses TRBV28 and TRBJ2-5, with 9 bases aligning to TRBD1. This CDR3 spans 16 amino acids. The V and J ends lost 0 bases and 5 bases, in that order; junction bases with no gene match: 7. The germline gives CDR1 MDHEN, CDR2 SYDVKM. The CDR3 reads CASSLWGQGGGETQYF. The CDR3 bases are TGTGCCAGCAGTTTATGGGGACAGGGAGGAGGGGAGACCCAGTACTTC.

J is TRBJ2-1 and V is TRBV10-3, with D perhaps matching TRBD1 (5 bases). V was cut by 1 base and J by 7 bases, with 8 bases left in between. Germline V gene data show CDR1 as ENHRY and CDR2 as SYGVKD. This CDR3 spans 13 amino acids. The CDR3 nucleotides read TGTGCCATCAGTGAGTTGACAGCAAATGAGCAGTTCTTC. Its protein is CAISELTANEQFF.

Points on this clone: An end of the junction differs from the germline gene, which may be a read error. The genes are TRBV11-3 and TRBJ2-1; maybe TRBD2 (6 bases). This CDR3 comprises 14 residues. Germline CDR1 SGHNT, CDR2 YENEEA. This CDR3 reads CASSFGGMPHSVVF. CDR3 sequence (DNA): TGTGCCAGCAGCTTCGGGGGAATGCCACATTCGGTGGTCTTC.

The V and J genes are TRBV6-5 and TRBJ1-5; no clear D gene. Germline V gene data show CDR1 as MNHEY and CDR2 as SVGAGI. This CDR3 contains 13 residues. V dropped 4 bases and J dropped 5 bases, with 9 bases sitting between them. The CDR3 DNA reads as TGTGCCAGCAGTTCCTGGGAGGATCAGCCCCAGCATTTT. Translating gives CASSSWEDQPQHF.

This clone was found a few times. The rearrangement joins TRBV6-1 to TRBJ2-2, with D maybe TRBD1 (6 bases). The V gene's germline CDR1 is MNHNS and CDR2 SASEGT. The V end lost 1 base, the J end lost 3 bases, and 12 bases lay between the germline ends. This CDR3 spans 16 amino acids. The CDR3: CASSEGGDTYTGELFF. CDR3 nucleotides: TGTGCCAGCAGTGAAGGAGGGGACACGTACACCGGGGAGCTGTTTTTT.

The chain links TRBV12-5 to TRBJ2-1; 12 bases match TRBD2. The CDR3 contains 17 residues. Germline trimming cut 1 base from V and 2 bases from J; bases unmatched to any gene: 3. Germline values: CDR1 LGHNT, CDR2 FRNRAP. In DNA form, the CDR3 reads TGTGCTAGTGGTTTGGGAACTAGCGGGGGGCCCTACAATGAGCAGTTCTTC. Protein product: CASGLGTSGGPYNEQFF.

The chain uses TRBV5-3 and TRBJ1-1; maybe TRBD1 (6 bases). TRBV5-3 is recorded as an ORF, its role being uncertain. This CDR3 is 15 amino acids long. Deletions cut 3 bases from V and 0 bases from J, with 12 bases between. The CDR3 DNA sequence: TGTGCCAGAAGCTCGGACAGTTCCATGAACACTGAAGCTTTCTTT. Protein sequence: CARSSDSSMNTEAFF.

The genes are TRBV11-2 and TRBJ1-2; 7 bases line up with TRBD1. Trimming took 5 bases from V and 6 from J; bases not matched to a gene: 9. Germline values: CDR1 SGHAT, CDR2 FQNNGV. CDR3 length: 14 amino acids. CDR3 region: CASSRTGTANGYTF. CDR3 nucleotides: TGTGCCAGCAGCCGTACCGGGACAGCGAATGGCTACACCTTC. The variable domain in full, with the rest retrieved from reference TRBV11-2 and TRBJ1-2, is EAGVAQSPRYKIIEKRQSVAFWCNPISGHATLYWYQQILGQGPKLLIQFQNNGVVDDSQLPKDRFSAERLKGVDSTLKIQPAKLEDSAVYLCASSRTGTANGYTFGSGTRLTVV.

The chain has TRBV7-9 and TRBJ1-2; D gene uncertain. Trimming pared 11 bases from V and 8 bases from J, leaving 18 bases between. Looked up from germline, CDR1 is SEHNR and CDR2 is FQNEAQ (reference sequence). The CDR3 has 12 residues. The CDR3 spells CAGIPVTGGYTF. The CDR3 DNA sequence: TGTGCCGGCATCCCCGTGACCGGGGGCTACACCTTC.

This chain connects TRBV5-1 to TRBJ1-5; the D is unclear. The ends were cut back, 0 bases at V and 6 bases at J, with 10 bases in the middle. Germline CDR1 SGHRS, CDR2 YFSETQ. The CDR3 covers 14 residues. CDR3 protein: CASSLGGSGQPQHF. The CDR3 DNA reads as TGCGCCAGCAGCTTGGGCGGCTCCGGTCAGCCCCAGCATTTT.

The chain links TRBV10-1 to TRBJ2-3; D is perhaps TRBD1 (6 bases). The CDR3 spans 15 residues. Per germline, CDR1 WNHNN and CDR2 SYGVQD (reference sequence). The V end was cut by 5 bases, the J end by 4 bases, with 16 bases between. The CDR3 DNA sequence: TGCGCCAGCAGTCAGGGGCCCATGGATCCAGATACGCAGTATTTT. Translated: CASSQGPMDPDTQYF.

The J gene is TRBJ1-5, the V gene TRBV27, with a possible D match to TRBD1 (6 bases). The length of the CDR3 is 16 residues. Trimming removed 0 bases from V and 4 bases from J, with 13 bases in between. The germline CDR1 and CDR2 sequences are MNHEY and SMNVEV (reference sequence). The chain's CDR3 is CASSLSLPTGNQPQHF. CDR3 DNA sequence: TGTGCCAGCAGTTTATCCTTACCGACAGGAAATCAGCCCCAGCATTTT.

The rearrangement links TRBV7-2 to TRBJ1-2; 8 bases match TRBD1. Germline values: CDR1 SGHTA, CDR2 FQGNSA. This CDR3 is 15 amino acids long. V dropped 1 base and J dropped 3; count of bases not matched to a gene: 4. CDR3 nucleotide sequence: TGTGCCAGCAGCTTAGGAACGGGACAGGACTATGGCTACACCTTC. As protein: CASSLGTGQDYGYTF.

This clone was seen a few times. The chain couples TRBV4-3 to TRBJ1-4; TRBD1 agrees at 9 bases. The CDR3 runs 16 residues. The ends lost 5 bases at V and 5 bases at J; junction bases unmatched: 9. The germline V gene encodes CDR1 LGHNA and CDR2 YSLEER. CDR3 loop: CASSSTPGTGNEKLFF. The CDR3 coding sequence is TGCGCCAGCAGCTCCACCCCCGGGACAGGGAATGAAAAACTGTTTTTT.

This clone was seen only once. This chain uses TRBV5-4 with TRBJ2-7; 8 positions agree with TRBD2. Germline CDR1 is SGHNT and CDR2 is YYREEE (reference sequence). The CDR3 totals 14 residues. Germline trimming cut 2 bases from V and 3 bases from J; bases unmatched to any gene: 4. The DNA for the CDR3 is TGTGCCAGCAGCTTCGGACTAGCAAGCTACGAGCAGTACTTC. Protein sequence: CASSFGLASYEQYF.

Only a few counts were recorded for this clone. The rearrangement links TRBV18 to TRBJ1-6; 7 bases fit TRBD1. From germline, CDR1 is KGHSH and CDR2 LQKENI. The CDR3 extends over 15 amino acids. Trimming at V came to 3 bases and at J to 14 bases, leaving 13 bases not matched to a gene. CDR3 loop: CASSPSGQPPVTLHF. Written as DNA, the CDR3 is TGTGCCAGCTCACCCTCGGGACAGCCCCCAGTGACCCTCCACTTT.

The chain combines TRBV5-4 with TRBJ2-7; D possibly corresponds to TRBD2 (5 bases). The CDR3 runs to 15 residues. Germline CDR1 is SGHNT and CDR2 is YYREEE (reference sequence). The V gene lost 0 bases and the J gene lost 1 base, with 11 bases spanning the gap. CDR3 DNA: TGTGCCAGCAGCTTGGTCGGGGTCCCGTCCTACGAGCAGTACTTC. Translating it yields CASSLVGVPSYEQYF.

The CDR3 loop reads CSVVLQGAVETQYF. The CDR3 nucleotides are TGCAGCGTTGTGTTGCAGGGGGCTGTTGAGACCCAGTACTTC. V usage is TRBV29-1 and J usage is TRBJ2-5; TRBD1 matches 8 bases. The trim removed 4 bases at V and 5 bases at J, leaving 9 bases unmatched. Per germline, CDR1 SQVTM and CDR2 ANQGSEA. The CDR3 consists of 14 residues. The whole variable domain, filled in from reference TRBV29-1 and TRBJ2-5, reads SAVISQKPSRDICQRGTSLTIQCQVDSQVTMMFWYRQQPGQSLTLIATANQGSEATYESGFVIDKFPISRPNLTFSTLTVSNMSPEDSSIYLCSVVLQGAVETQYFGPGTRLLVL.